These T cell receptor beta chains were read from a single sample in a study of blood T cells in healthy people across ages. Each CDR3 protein is one row after TCRdb ran MiXCR on the 5' RACE reads. The table records 1,500,000 or so distinct CDR3 sequences, around 59% of them present only once. Material for sequencing was blood. The receptors here all came from a man between 18 and 29 years old in good health. CDR3s include the opening cysteine and the closing phenylalanine or tryptophan. D genes are given only for firm matches. A clone size is listed for some rows: how often the clone was seen (once, few, many), or a class if it is expanded.

clone_size,j_call,v_call,d_call,cdr3_aa,cdr3_nt
-,TRBJ2-1,TRBV20-1,TRBD2,CSAREILAGVGEQFF,TGCAGTGCTAGAGAGATACTAGCGGGAGTAGGAGAGCAGTTCTTC
few,TRBJ2-5,TRBV6-6,TRBD2,CASSYRLAGGETQYF,TGTGCCAGCAGTTATCGGCTAGCGGGAGGGGAGACCCAGTACTTC
-,TRBJ2-3,TRBV28,TRBD2,CASNGGATDTQYF,TGTGCCAGCAACGGGGGGGCCACAGATACGCAGTATTTT
-,TRBJ2-7,TRBV4-2,-,CASSQEVRKVPSYEQYF,TGTGCCAGCAGCCAAGAGGTGAGGAAGGTTCCCTCCTACGAGCAGTACTTC
-,TRBJ1-1,TRBV15,TRBD1,CATSPGQGNTEAFF,TGTGCCACCAGTCCGGGACAGGGGAACACTGAAGCTTTCTTT
-,TRBJ2-5,TRBV6-1,TRBD1,CASSVGTGRETQYF,TGTGCCAGCAGTGTTGGGACAGGGAGGGAGACCCAGTACTTC
-,TRBJ2-2,TRBV30,TRBD2,CAWSVVVAGYTGELFF,TGTGCCTGGAGTGTAGTAGTAGCGGGGTACACCGGGGAGCTGTTTTTT
few,TRBJ2-7,TRBV7-9,-,CASSFWDNSYEQYF,TGTGCCAGCAGCTTCTGGGACAACAGCTACGAGCAGTACTTC
-,TRBJ1-1,TRBV5-1,-,CASGQGLEYTEAFF,TGCGCCAGCGGACAAGGGTTGGAGTACACTGAAGCTTTCTTT
few,TRBJ2-4,TRBV28,-,CASSLMGRGNIQYF,TGTGCCAGCAGTTTAATGGGGAGAGGGAACATTCAGTACTTC
-,TRBJ2-7,TRBV20-1,TRBD2,CSARDPSGASYEQYF,TGCAGTGCTAGAGATCCTAGCGGGGCCTCCTACGAGCAGTACTTC
few,TRBJ2-7,TRBV7-2,-,CASSFGRESYEQYF,TGTGCCAGCAGCTTCGGTCGGGAGTCGTACGAGCAGTACTTC
-,TRBJ2-1,TRBV20-1,TRBD2,CSAALAGGPGEQFF,TGCAGTGCTGCACTAGCGGGAGGCCCGGGTGAGCAGTTCTTC
-,TRBJ2-7,TRBV4-3,-,CASSQDLDIAYEQYF,TGCGCCAGCAGCCAAGATCTGGACATCGCCTACGAGCAGTACTTC
-,TRBJ1-2,TRBV6-2/TRBV6-3,-,CACSSLFSHGYTF,TGTGCCTGCAGTTCCCTTTTTTCGCATGGCTACACCTTC
-,TRBJ2-5,TRBV20-1,-,CSGRSEGRRYEQYF,TGCAGTGGACGAAGTGAGGGCCGTAGATATGAGCAGTACTTC
-,TRBJ2-3,TRBV11-2,-,CASSHLGGNTDTQYF,TGTGCCAGCAGCCACCTGGGCGGGAACACAGATACGCAGTATTTT
-,TRBJ2-1,TRBV6-5,TRBD2,CAASAAGAYNEQFF,TGTGCCGCAAGTGCAGCGGGAGCGTACAATGAGCAGTTCTTC
-,TRBJ1-2,TRBV9,TRBD1,CASSVGTGGNYGYTF,TGTGCCAGCAGTGTTGGGACAGGGGGTAACTATGGCTACACCTTC
many,TRBJ1-5,TRBV6-1,-,CASGRQIQPQHF,TGTGCCTCAGGGAGACAGATTCAGCCCCAGCATTTT
-,TRBJ1-4,TRBV3-1,-,CASSQVGGDPTNEKLFF,TGTGCCAGCAGCCAAGTTGGAGGGGATCCAACTAATGAAAAACTGTTTTTT
few,TRBJ1-1,TRBV29-1,-,CSVMGRLNTEAFF,TGCAGCGTGATGGGACGGTTGAACACTGAAGCTTTCTTT
-,TRBJ1-3,TRBV25-1,-,CASSVSVSGNTIYF,TGTGCCAGCAGTGTCTCAGTCTCTGGAAACACCATATATTTT
-,TRBJ2-6,TRBV27,TRBD1,CASSLKGVDRVAVGANVLTF,TGTGCCAGCAGTTTAAAGGGCGTGGACAGGGTTGCAGTTGGGGCCAACGTCCTGACTTTC
-,TRBJ2-5,TRBV6-2/TRBV6-3,-,CASSYSFGATVEETQYF,TGTGCCAGCAGTTACTCTTTTGGGGCGACGGTTGAAGAGACCCAGTACTTC
-,TRBJ2-7,TRBV7-9,-,CASRTDDYEQYF,TGTGCCAGCAGGACAGATGACTACGAGCAGTACTTC
-,TRBJ2-5,TRBV6-2/TRBV6-3,TRBD2,CAGSYVQRGPIGETQYF,TGTGCCGGCAGTTACGTCCAGCGGGGGCCAATAGGGGAGACCCAGTACTTC
-,TRBJ2-5,TRBV24-1,TRBD1,CATSDSPGQGFMETQYF,TGTGCCACCAGTGATTCTCCGGGACAGGGGTTTATGGAGACCCAGTACTTC
-,TRBJ2-6,TRBV4-3,-,CASSQAVGSGANVLTF,TGCGCCAGCAGCCAAGCGGTGGGCTCTGGGGCCAACGTCCTGACTTTC
-,TRBJ2-1,TRBV12-3/TRBV12-4,-,CAGSSRDKLEFF,TGTGCCGGCAGTTCCCGGGACAAGTTGGAGTTCTTC
few,TRBJ2-1,TRBV4-1,-,CASSQSASELEFF,TGCGCCAGCAGCCAAAGTGCTAGTGAGCTAGAGTTCTTC
many,TRBJ1-2,TRBV3-1,-,CASSQGPNYGYTF,TGTGCCAGCAGCCAGGGACCTAACTATGGCTACACCTTC